A single sample gave rise to the 30 T cell receptor beta chains below, sequenced in a study of cytomegalovirus exposure and HLA in healthy donors. PCR amplification relied on 60 Vbeta primers (plus 13 Jbeta primers). Clones were read by immunoSEQ multiplex PCR, and TCRdb kept only the in-frame ones, dropping some. The data hold more than 150,000 clones, with roughly 88% observed a single time. The sequenced sample consisted of PBMCs. Receptor source: a girl aged 2-10 years in good health and CMV-seropositive.

This clone showed up just once. This sequence joins TRBV9 and TRBJ2-1; 13 bases map to TRBD2. Germline trimming cut 0 bases from V and 5 bases from J; bases unmatched to any gene: 5. The length of the CDR3 is 17 residues. Germline assignment: CDR1 SGDLS and CDR2 YYNGEE. This CDR3 is CASSVAGGTSGDNEQFF. The CDR3 coding sequence is TGTGCCAGCAGCGTAGCGGGCGGGACTAGCGGGGACAATGAGCAGTTCTTC.

The V and J genes are TRBV6-1 and TRBJ1-2; 11 bases match TRBD1. CDR3 size: 15 residues. Unmatched junction bases numbered 4, after V lost 3 bases and J lost 4 bases. Germline CDR1 is MNHNS and CDR2 is SASEGT. CDR3 sequence: CASSEGGQGGYGYTF. The CDR3 DNA reads as TGTGCCAGCAGTGAGGGGGGACAGGGGGGCTATGGCTACACCTTC.

The rearrangement joins TRBV7-2 to TRBJ2-2; possibly TRBD2 for D (5 bases). V lost 1 base to trimming and J lost 8 bases, with 20 bases between them. The CDR3 spans 17 residues. The germline gives CDR1 SGHTA, CDR2 FQGNSA. The CDR3 is CASSLGGADTTPGELFF. The CDR3 DNA sequence: TGTGCCAGCAGCTTAGGGGGAGCTGACACAACCCCTGGGGAGCTGTTTTTT.

This clone was detected only a few times. The chain recombines TRBV5-5 with TRBJ2-2, with D possibly matching TRBD1 (6 bases). Germline V CDR1 and CDR2: SGHKS, YYEKEE (reference sequence). V was trimmed by 2 bases and J by 8 bases, leaving 19 bases between them. CDR3 length equals 16 residues. This chain's CDR3 is CASSFMQGTRGGELFF. The DNA for the CDR3 is TGTGCCAGCAGCTTTATGCAGGGAACCAGGGGAGGGGAGCTGTTTTTT.

The chain is built from TRBV15 and TRBJ2-4; TRBD2 matches 11 bases. Germline trimming cut 8 bases from V and 0 bases from J; bases unmatched to any gene: 6. Germline loops: CDR1 LNHNV, CDR2 YYDKDF (reference sequence). There are 16 residues in the CDR3. The CDR3 sequence: CATCSTSGIAKNIQYF. The CDR3 region has the DNA TGTGCCACCTGTTCGACTAGCGGGATAGCCAAAAACATTCAGTACTTC.

This chain links TRBV7-8 with TRBJ2-7, with TRBD2 as a possible D gene (6 bases). Germline V gives CDR1 SGHVS, CDR2 FQNEAQ. V dropped 2 bases and J dropped 6 bases, with 17 bases sitting between them. This CDR3 comprises 15 residues. The CDR3 loop is CASSLLGGSPAEQYF. The CDR3 bases are TGTGCCAGCAGCTTACTCGGGGGTTCCCCGGCCGAGCAGTACTTC.

The J gene is TRBJ1-2, the V gene TRBV9; TRBD1 matches 7 bases. V lost 4 bases to trimming and J lost 4 bases; unmatched junction nucleotides: 13. CDR3 length: 16 amino acids. Germline CDR1 reads SGDLS; CDR2 reads YYNGEE. The CDR3 protein is CASSPRWGQSLYGYTF. The CDR3 DNA sequence: TGTGCCAGCAGCCCCCGGTGGGGACAGTCCCTCTATGGCTACACCTTC.

The chain links TRBV25-1 to TRBJ1-1; D may be TRBD1 (5 bases). V gave up 0 bases and J gave up 2 bases, with 10 bases separating them. CDR3 length equals 15 residues. Germline-derived CDR1 and CDR2 are MGHDK and SYGVNS. This CDR3 reads CASSEYFQGNTEAFF. The DNA of the CDR3 is TGTGCCAGCAGTGAATATTTCCAGGGAAACACTGAAGCTTTCTTT.

This chain links TRBV7-3 with TRBJ2-7; 7 positions agree with TRBD1. The ends lost 4 bases at V and 6 bases at J; junction bases unmatched: 12. This CDR3 contains 15 residues. Germline V gene data show CDR1 as SGHTA and CDR2 as FQGTGA. This CDR3 is CASSSQSGTGAEQYF. In DNA, the CDR3 is TGTGCCAGCAGCTCACAAAGCGGAACAGGGGCCGAGCAGTACTTC.

This sequence joins TRBV27 and TRBJ1-2; 10 bases agree with TRBD1. V was pared by 1 base and J by 1 base, with 9 bases of the junction left unmatched. The CDR3 contains 18 residues. Germline CDR1 reads MNHEY; CDR2 reads SMNVEV (reference sequence). CDR3 sequence (DNA): TGTGCCAGCAGTTTATACGGGGACAGGGGCGCTTTTAACTATGGCTACACCTTC. Translating it yields CASSLYGDRGAFNYGYTF.

This clone was detected a few times. Written as DNA, the CDR3 is TGTGCCTGGGCGACAGGGGGCCAAGGGGGCTACACCTTC. Translation gives CAWATGGQGGYTF. J is TRBJ1-2 and V is TRBV30, with 10 bases identical to TRBD1. The CDR3 has 13 residues. V shed 5 bases and J 8 bases; nucleotides not matched to a gene: 8. From germline, CDR1 is GTSNPN and CDR2 SVGIG (reference sequence). The entire variable domain, with the rest obtained from reference TRBV30 and TRBJ1-2, is as follows: SQTIHQWPATLVQPVGSPLSLECTVEGTSNPNLYWYRQAAGRGLQLLFYSVGIGQISSEVPQNLSASRPQDRQFILSSKKLLLSDSGFYLCAWATGGQGGYTFGSGTRLTVV.

The chain has TRBV15 and TRBJ2-1; 7 bases are shared with TRBD2. V shed 8 bases and J 0 bases; nucleotides not matched to a gene: 1. CDR3 length: 13 residues. Germline V gene lookup returns CDR1 LNHNV and CDR2 YYDKDF (reference sequence). CDR3 protein: CATGRASYNEQFF. CDR3 sequence (DNA): TGTGCCACCGGGAGGGCCTCCTACAATGAGCAGTTCTTC.

This sequence joins TRBV6-5 and TRBJ1-2; tentatively, D is TRBD1 (5 bases). Trimming stripped 6 bases from V and 7 bases from J, with 21 bases between. Germline V lookup: CDR1 MNHEY, CDR2 SVGAGI. The CDR3 covers 15 residues. CDR3 amino acids: CASSATVGRYIGYTF. In DNA, the CDR3 is TGTGCCAGCAGCGCGACAGTAGGAAGATACATTGGCTACACCTTC.

The J gene is TRBJ2-1, the V gene TRBV28, with TRBD2 matching 13 bases. Germline V gene lookup returns CDR1 MDHEN and CDR2 SYDVKM. The CDR3 sequence is 15 residues long. Losses at the gene ends were 4 bases for V and 7 bases for J; bases not matched to a gene: 4. CDR3: CASSSRTSGGNEQFF. CDR3 DNA: TGTGCCAGCAGTTCCAGGACTAGCGGGGGTAATGAGCAGTTCTTC.

V gene TRBV7-3 combines with J gene TRBJ1-2; D remains ambiguous. The V and J ends lost 5 bases and 8 bases respectively, with 21 bases between them. The CDR3 consists of 15 residues. Germline values: CDR1 SGHTA, CDR2 FQGTGA. CDR3 sequence (DNA): TGTGCCAGCAGCCATCCTCCCCCAGGCTACTTCGGCTACACCTTC. It encodes CASSHPPPGYFGYTF.

This chain links TRBV2 with TRBJ1-2; D is unclear. The CDR3 extends over 13 amino acids. CDR1 is SNHLY, CDR2 FYNNEI, per germline. The ends were cut back, 4 bases at V and 1 base at J, with 7 bases in the middle. The CDR3, as DNA: TGTGCCAGCAGTGGCCAGAATAACTATGGCTACACCTTC. It encodes CASSGQNNYGYTF.

The J gene is TRBJ1-1, the V gene TRBV11-2; 8 nucleotides match TRBD1. Trimming at V came to 5 bases and at J to 4 bases, leaving 6 bases not matched to a gene. CDR1 is SGHAT and CDR2 is FQNNGV in the germline V gene. The CDR3 has 14 amino acids. CDR3 sequence: CASSSDRGSTEAFF. The CDR3 DNA reads as TGTGCCAGCAGCAGCGACAGGGGAAGCACTGAAGCTTTCTTT.

The rearrangement joins TRBV25-1 to TRBJ1-5, with 7 bases aligning to TRBD1. V trimming: 2 bases; J trimming: 2 bases; junction bases outside the gene matches: 0. Germline assignment: CDR1 MGHDK and CDR2 SYGVNS. This CDR3 has 14 amino acids. The CDR3 here is CASSEQGGNQPQHF. The CDR3 nucleotides are TGTGCCAGCAGTGAACAGGGGGGCAATCAGCCCCAGCATTTT.

The rearrangement uses TRBV5-1 and TRBJ2-1, with D uncertain. The CDR3 consists of 15 residues. V was trimmed by 2 bases and J by 0 bases, leaving 9 bases between them. Germline V lookup: CDR1 SGHRS, CDR2 YFSETQ. CDR3 in DNA: TGCGCCAGCAGCTTTACGGTGAGCTCCTACAATGAGCAGTTCTTC. It translates to CASSFTVSSYNEQFF.

The V gene is TRBV27, the J gene TRBJ1-1, with a tentative D call TRBD1 (5 bases). The V gene's germline CDR1 is MNHEY and CDR2 SMNVEV (reference sequence). Between the trimmed V and J ends, which lost 9 bases and 6 bases, there was a span of 11 bases. The length of the CDR3 is 11 residues. For the CDR3, the DNA is TGTGCCAGTCAGGGTGCAGCTGAAGCTTTCTTT. It yields the protein CASQGAAEAFF.

The chain is built from TRBV7-9 and TRBJ2-1; perhaps TRBD2 as D (6 bases). The length of the CDR3 is 15 residues. The V end was cut by 3 bases, the J end by 3 bases, with 12 bases between. Germline CDR1 reads SEHNR; CDR2 reads FQNEAQ (reference sequence). CDR3 nucleotides: TGTGCCAGCAGCTTCGGGAGCGCGATCTACAATGAGCAGTTCTTC. It specifies CASSFGSAIYNEQFF.

V and J are TRBV14 and TRBJ1-3; 12 bases are shared with TRBD1. This CDR3 has 17 residues. Trimming removed 1 base from V and 3 bases from J; junction bases left unmatched: 4. Germline CDR1 SGHDN, CDR2 FVKESK. The CDR3 region has the DNA TGTGCCAGCAGCCAAGGTCGGGACAGGGGGCATGGAAACACCATATATTTT. This sequence encodes CASSQGRDRGHGNTIYF.

A remark on this clone: Other DNA sequences from this sample encode an identical CDR3 as well. CDR3 DNA: TGTGCCAGCAGTGAAATGGGCCAGATGGCCGAGCAGTACTTC. This sequence encodes CASSEMGQMAEQYF. The chain employs TRBV6-1 and TRBJ2-7; D uncertain. V was pared by 2 bases and J by 6 bases, with 14 bases between. The V gene's germline CDR1 is MNHNS and CDR2 SASEGT. CDR3 length: 14 residues.

The chain couples TRBV11-2 to TRBJ2-1; TRBD2 aligns across 9 bases. V shed 5 bases and J 5 bases; nucleotides not matched to a gene: 7. The germline V gene has CDR1 SGHAT and CDR2 FQNNGV. The CDR3 has 15 residues. CDR3 protein: CASSLSGRTDNEQFF. The CDR3 region has the DNA TGTGCCAGCAGCCTCAGCGGGAGGACGGACAATGAGCAGTTCTTC.

The chain recombines TRBV4-1 with TRBJ2-4; possible D gene TRBD1, 5 bases. Trimming cost V 3 bases and J 3 bases, with 9 bases left between them. Germline V gene data show CDR1 as MGHRA and CDR2 as YSYEKL. The length of the CDR3 is 14 residues. The CDR3 region has the DNA TGCGCCAGCAGCCATCTCCAGGGCAAAAACATTCAGTACTTC. Translation: CASSHLQGKNIQYF.

J is TRBJ1-3 and V is TRBV25-1; 8 bases agree with TRBD1. The CDR3 covers 14 residues. Germline V CDR1 and CDR2: MGHDK, SYGVNS. V gave up 7 bases and J gave up 2 bases; unmatched junction bases: 4. The CDR3 DNA reads as TGTGCCAGCACGCAGGGGGCGGCTGGAAACACCATATATTTT. This encodes CASTQGAAGNTIYF.

Details on this clone: This CDR3 is missing its conserved last phenylalanine or tryptophan, likely due to a read error. V usage is TRBV10-1 and J usage is TRBJ1-1, with D perhaps TRBD1 (6 bases). This CDR3 region has 15 residues. V lost 3 bases and J lost 1, with 12 bases in between. From germline, CDR1 is WNHNN and CDR2 SYGVQD (reference sequence). CDR3 amino acids: CASSDQTGRNTEAFS. In DNA form, the CDR3 reads TGCGCCAGCAGTGACCAGACAGGCCGGAACACTGAAGCTTTCTCT.

The rearrangement uses TRBV23-1 and TRBJ1-5, with 9 nucleotides matching TRBD1. Being an ORF, TRBV23-1 has a function that is uncertain. This CDR3 spans 16 amino acids. J lost 4 bases, V lost 6 bases, and 10 bases had no gene match. This CDR3 reads CASRGGRDRENQPQHF. CDR3 DNA sequence: TGCGCCAGCAGGGGGGGCCGGGACAGGGAAAATCAGCCCCAGCATTTT.

The chain has TRBV27 and TRBJ2-7, with unresolved D. The CDR3 is made up of 13 amino acids. CDR1 is MNHEY and CDR2 is SMNVEV in the germline V gene (reference sequence). The V and J ends lost 5 bases and 2 bases respectively, with 10 bases between them. The CDR3 DNA is TGTGCCAGCAGTAGGAGCAGAACCTACGAGCAGTACTTC. It yields the protein CASSRSRTYEQYF.

This clone was found once. This chain uses TRBV5-1 with TRBJ2-3; TRBD2 matches 9 bases. Germline V lookup: CDR1 SGHRS, CDR2 YFSETQ. Trimming at V came to 1 base and at J to 4 bases, leaving 4 bases not matched to a gene. CDR3 length: 15 amino acids. In DNA, the CDR3 is TGCGCCAGCAGCTTGATAGCGGGAGTCTCAGATACGCAGTATTTT. Its translation is CASSLIAGVSDTQYF.